Following are 27 T cell receptor beta chains from one sample sequenced in a study of T-cell reconstitution after alpha-beta-depleted transplantation in children. During its preparation, the TCRbeta library received unique molecular identifiers. TCRdb independently ran MiXCR on the PCR reads; one entry per CDR3 protein. The repertoire has approximately 420,000 distinct CDR3 sequences, roughly 11% of them found once; the top ten carry 4.5% to 6%. The input for sequencing was PBMCs from the stem cell graft donor, taken from the stem cell graft. These receptors all stem from a human donor who donated a stem cell graft to a child with acute myeloid leukemia.

The chain links TRBV7-3 to TRBJ2-3, with a weak D call TRBD1 (5 bases). The CDR3 covers 15 residues. Deletions cut 6 bases from V and 2 bases from J, with 15 bases between. Germline-derived CDR1 and CDR2 are SGHTA and FQGTGA. In nucleotides, the CDR3 is TGTGCCAGCAGTAGGGCCGGCAGGGACACAGATACGCAGTATTTT. Translated, it gives CASSRAGRDTDTQYF.

J is TRBJ1-2 and V is TRBV12-3 or TRBV12-4; D is ambiguous. The V end lost 1 base, the J end lost 8 bases, and 11 bases lay between the germline ends. The CDR3 totals 13 residues. This CDR3 reads CASSLDGGSGYTF. As DNA, the CDR3 is TGTGCCAGCAGTTTAGACGGAGGGAGCGGCTACACCTTC.

This clonotype came up many times. The chain carries TRBV5-1 and TRBJ2-5, with 8 bases fitting TRBD2. V shed 2 bases, J shed 3 bases, and the junction held 0 bases outside the gene matches. The germline gives CDR1 SGHRS, CDR2 YFSETQ. CDR3 length: 13 residues. CDR3 in amino acids: CASSFSGEETQYF. The CDR3 region has the DNA TGCGCCAGCAGCTTTAGCGGGGAAGAGACCCAGTACTTC.

This chain uses TRBV12-3 or TRBV12-4 with TRBJ2-1; D is ambiguous. The CDR3 consists of 12 residues. Deletions cut 6 bases from V and 3 bases from J, with 6 bases between. The CDR3 here is CASRTDYNEQFF. The CDR3 coding sequence is TGTGCCAGCAGGACTGACTACAATGAGCAGTTCTTC.

The gene calls are TRBV4-1 and TRBJ1-3; D remains unclear. Germline V gives CDR1 MGHRA, CDR2 YSYEKL. The CDR3 is made up of 16 amino acids. The V gene lost 0 bases and the J gene lost 0 bases, with 9 bases spanning the gap. Written as DNA, the CDR3 is TGCGCCAGCAGCCAAGAGCCGCCTAACTCTGGAAACACCATATATTTT. It codes for CASSQEPPNSGNTIYF.

This clonotype was seen at least ten times. The CDR3 spells CASSLIGNTIYF. In DNA, the CDR3 is TGTGCCAGCAGTTTAATTGGAAACACCATATATTTT. This chain uses TRBV12-3 or TRBV12-4 with TRBJ1-3; unclear D gene. Trimming stripped 2 bases from V and 3 bases from J, with 2 bases between. The CDR3 has 12 amino acids.

CDR3: CAISLGAGDTQYF. The CDR3 nucleotides are TGTGCCATCAGCTTGGGGGCGGGGGATACGCAGTATTTT. V gene TRBV10-3 combines with J gene TRBJ2-3; perhaps D is TRBD1 or TRBD2 (6 bases each). The V end was cut by 6 bases, the J end by 6 bases, with 13 bases between. The CDR3 is made up of 13 amino acids. The germline CDR1 and CDR2 sequences are ENHRY and SYGVKD.

The table lists this clonotype with a few counts. The CDR3 here is CSVPTGEKNTEAFF. CDR3 nucleotide sequence: TGCAGCGTTCCGACAGGGGAGAAGAACACTGAAGCTTTCTTT. V usage is TRBV29-1 and J usage is TRBJ1-1; the match to TRBD1 covers 8 bases. Looked up from germline, CDR1 is SQVTM and CDR2 is ANQGSEA. The CDR3 totals 14 residues. V gave up 5 bases and J gave up 1 base; unmatched junction bases: 6.

This clonotype was seen a handful of times. This sequence joins TRBV5-8 and TRBJ2-4, with TRBD1 as a possible D gene (5 bases). CDR1 is SGHTS, CDR2 YDEGEE, per germline. Trimming took 7 bases from V and 0 from J, leaving 20 bases between them. This CDR3 is built from 17 residues. This CDR3 reads CASLTYRSQPAKNIQYF. CDR3 DNA sequence: TGTGCCAGCCTGACCTACAGGAGTCAACCAGCCAAAAACATTCAGTACTTC. The whole variable domain, remainder taken from reference TRBV5-8 and TRBJ2-4, is EAGVTQSPTHLIKTRGQQATLRCSPISGHTSVYWYQQALGLGLQFLLWYDEGEERNRGNFPPRFSGRQFPNYSSELNVNALELEDSALYLCASLTYRSQPAKNIQYFGAGTRLSVL.

The V call is TRBV10-3, the J call TRBJ2-2; TRBD1 matches 9 bases. The CDR3 runs to 16 residues. Unmatched junction bases numbered 8, after V lost 7 bases and J lost 2 bases. Germline CDR1 and CDR2: ENHRY and SYGVKD. The CDR3 sequence: CAITATGGGNTGELFF. The CDR3 region has the DNA TGTGCCATCACCGCCACAGGGGGCGGCAACACCGGGGAGCTGTTTTTT.

Only a few counts were recorded for this clonotype. The V call is TRBV10-3, the J call TRBJ1-5, with 9 bases aligning to TRBD1. In germline, CDR1 is ENHRY, CDR2 SYGVKD. This CDR3 spans 17 amino acids. Losses at the gene ends were 6 bases for V and 2 bases for J; bases not matched to a gene: 11. CDR3 bases: TGTGCCATCAGCGGGGGACAGGGTTTATCAGGCAATCAGCCCCAGCATTTT. It translates to CAISGGQGLSGNQPQHF.

This clonotype came up many times. This rearrangement joins TRBV20-1 to TRBJ2-3, with unresolved D. Germline V gives CDR1 DFQATT, CDR2 SNEGSKA (reference sequence). V lost 4 bases and J 1 base, leaving 15 bases between the germline ends. The length of the CDR3 is 15 residues. The CDR3 is CSATREDRGTDTQYF. The CDR3 nucleotides read TGCAGTGCTACCCGCGAGGACCGGGGCACAGATACGCAGTATTTT.

This clonotype has a handful of counts. The chain is built from TRBV6-1 and TRBJ2-7; TRBD1 or TRBD2 may be the D gene (7 bases each). Germline V gene data show CDR1 as MNHNS and CDR2 as SASEGT. This CDR3 region has 12 residues. V lost 8 bases and J lost 6, with 14 bases in between. The CDR3 DNA reads TGTGCCAGCTGCACAGGGGAGGGCGAGCAGTACTTC. Its protein is CASCTGEGEQYF.

The chain couples TRBV3-1 to TRBJ2-3; D unclear. The V gene's germline CDR1 is LGHDT and CDR2 YNNKEL (reference sequence). V was trimmed by 0 bases and J by 5 bases, leaving 6 bases between them. This CDR3 spans 13 amino acids. The CDR3 DNA reads as TGTGCCAGCAGCCAAGAAGTCGGAGATACGCAGTATTTT. It yields the protein CASSQEVGDTQYF.

The chain couples TRBV20-1 to TRBJ2-1, with D possibly being TRBD2 (6 bases). Trimming removed 1 base from V and 0 bases from J, with 10 bases in between. The CDR3 covers 15 residues. Germline CDR1 is DFQATT and CDR2 is SNEGSKA (reference sequence). The DNA of the CDR3 is TGCAGTGCTAGAGGAGGCGGGGCCTCCTACAATGAGCAGTTCTTC. This encodes CSARGGGASYNEQFF.

This CDR3 reads CASSADKLLSTDTQYF. CDR3 in DNA: TGTGCCAGTAGTGCAGACAAGCTCCTTTCCACAGATACGCAGTATTTT. This chain connects TRBV19 to TRBJ2-3; no definite D call. Germline lookup yields CDR1 LNHDA and CDR2 SQIVND (reference sequence). CDR3 length: 16 amino acids. The V end was cut by 5 bases, the J end by 2 bases, with 17 bases between.

The sample holds a few counts of this clonotype. The V and J genes are TRBV20-1 and TRBJ2-6, with TRBD1 as a possible D gene (6 bases). Trimming removed 2 bases from V and 4 bases from J, with 18 bases in between. In germline, CDR1 is DFQATT, CDR2 SNEGSKA (reference sequence). The CDR3 totals 17 residues. This CDR3 reads CSARPFLSGVGANVLTF. The CDR3 DNA follows: TGCAGTGCTAGACCATTTCTGTCAGGGGTAGGGGCCAACGTCCTGACTTTC.

The genes are TRBV7-9 and TRBJ1-2; 7 bases agree with TRBD1. Germline V gene data show CDR1 as SEHNR and CDR2 as FQNEAQ (reference sequence). V lost 5 bases, J lost 9 bases, and 12 bases stayed unmatched. The CDR3 totals 14 residues. CDR3 in DNA: TGTGCCAGCAGCACATCGACAGGGCCTTCCAGCTACACCTTC. Translation gives CASSTSTGPSSYTF.

This clonotype was detected ten times or more. The chain joins TRBV5-1 to TRBJ1-2; perhaps TRBD1 as D (6 bases). CDR3 size: 14 residues. V gave up 4 bases and J gave up 1 base, with 11 bases separating them. Germline V CDR1 and CDR2: SGHRS, YFSETQ. This CDR3 reads CASSATGVNYGYTF. CDR3 sequence (DNA): TGCGCCAGCAGCGCGACAGGAGTTAACTATGGCTACACCTTC.

The chain employs TRBV7-2 and TRBJ1-2; possible D gene TRBD1, 6 bases. The CDR3 length is 17 residues. Germline V CDR1 and CDR2: SGHTA, FQGNSA. The V end was cut by 2 bases, the J end by 4 bases, with 20 bases between. The CDR3 loop reads CASSLSREDSRLYGYTF. CDR3 nucleotides: TGTGCCAGCAGCTTAAGTCGTGAGGACAGCCGGCTCTATGGCTACACCTTC. Complete variable domain (other parts from reference TRBV7-2 and TRBJ1-2): GAGVSQSPSNKVTEKGKDVELRCDPISGHTALYWYRQSLGQGLEFLIYFQGNSAPDKSGLPSDRFSAERTGGSVSTLTIQRTQQEDSAVYLCASSLSREDSRLYGYTFGSGTRLTVV.

This clonotype was seen ten or more times. The V and J genes are TRBV5-5 and TRBJ2-2; D assignment may be TRBD1 or TRBD2 (5 bases each). The CDR3 length is 15 residues. V gave up 2 bases and J gave up 2 bases, with 10 bases separating them. The germline CDR1 and CDR2 sequences are SGHKS and YYEKEE (reference sequence). CDR3 DNA: TGTGCCAGCAGCTTTCGGTGGGACAACACCGGGGAGCTGTTTTTT. Amino acids: CASSFRWDNTGELFF.

The J gene is TRBJ2-5, the V gene TRBV10-3; D is possibly TRBD2 (5 bases). CDR3 size: 15 residues. Trimming took 2 bases from V and 1 from J, leaving 11 bases between them. The germline V gene encodes CDR1 ENHRY and CDR2 SYGVKD. CDR3 sequence reads: CAISEVGSSQETQYF. CDR3 coding DNA: TGTGCCATCAGTGAGGTGGGGAGCTCCCAAGAGACCCAGTACTTC.

A few counts support this clonotype. Since no conserved phenylalanine or tryptophan closes the CDR3, a read error is the likely cause. The chain links TRBV12-3 or TRBV12-4 to TRBJ1-5, with D unclear. The CDR3 has 14 amino acids. V was pared by 5 bases and J by 9 bases, with 17 bases between. The CDR3 is CASSPAWKGTPQHS. CDR3 nucleotides: TGTGCCAGCAGTCCAGCGTGGAAGGGTACGCCCCAGCATTCT.

In its sample, this clonotype was seen many times. The V gene is TRBV6-1, the J gene TRBJ2-2, with D possibly matching TRBD1 (6 bases). CDR3 length: 14 residues. The ends were cut back, 10 bases at V and 4 bases at J, with 16 bases in the middle. CDR1 and CDR2 from the germline V gene are MNHNS and SASEGT. CDR3 in amino acids: CAIGQLDGTGELFF. CDR3 sequence (DNA): TGTGCCATAGGACAGCTAGACGGCACCGGGGAGCTGTTTTTT.

This clonotype was observed a handful of times. The rearrangement links TRBV5-4 to TRBJ1-6, with D perhaps TRBD1 (6 bases). Germline-derived CDR1 and CDR2 are SGHNT and YYREEE (reference sequence). Trimming cost V 0 bases and J 10 bases, with 17 bases left between them. This CDR3 comprises 16 residues. For the CDR3, the DNA is TGTGCCAGCAGCTTGGCAGGGGCCACGGGAAGGTCACCCCTCCACTTT. This gives the protein CASSLAGATGRSPLHF.

This clonotype was picked up a small number of times. V usage is TRBV11-2 and J usage is TRBJ2-3; TRBD2 agrees at 14 bases. This CDR3 has 20 residues. Germline CDR1 SGHAT, CDR2 FQNNGV. With 0 bases clipped from V and 0 bases from J, the junction kept 8 bases outside the gene matches. The CDR3 loop is CASSLDQRTSGGSSTDTQYF. The CDR3 nucleotides are TGTGCCAGCAGCTTAGATCAGCGGACTAGCGGGGGGTCAAGCACAGATACGCAGTATTTT.

This clonotype appeared many times. This chain connects TRBV7-2 to TRBJ2-5; D not resolved. V was pared by 1 base and J by 7 bases, with 4 bases between. Per germline, CDR1 SGHTA and CDR2 FQGNSA. This CDR3 spans 11 amino acids. The CDR3 loop reads CASSLVGTQYF. The CDR3 DNA follows: TGTGCCAGCAGCTTAGTCGGGACCCAGTACTTC. The whole variable domain, remainder taken from reference TRBV7-2 and TRBJ2-5, is GAGVSQSPSNKVTEKGKDVELRCDPISGHTALYWYRQSLGQGLEFLIYFQGNSAPDKSGLPSDRFSAERTGGSVSTLTIQRTQQEDSAVYLCASSLVGTQYFGPGTRLLVL.